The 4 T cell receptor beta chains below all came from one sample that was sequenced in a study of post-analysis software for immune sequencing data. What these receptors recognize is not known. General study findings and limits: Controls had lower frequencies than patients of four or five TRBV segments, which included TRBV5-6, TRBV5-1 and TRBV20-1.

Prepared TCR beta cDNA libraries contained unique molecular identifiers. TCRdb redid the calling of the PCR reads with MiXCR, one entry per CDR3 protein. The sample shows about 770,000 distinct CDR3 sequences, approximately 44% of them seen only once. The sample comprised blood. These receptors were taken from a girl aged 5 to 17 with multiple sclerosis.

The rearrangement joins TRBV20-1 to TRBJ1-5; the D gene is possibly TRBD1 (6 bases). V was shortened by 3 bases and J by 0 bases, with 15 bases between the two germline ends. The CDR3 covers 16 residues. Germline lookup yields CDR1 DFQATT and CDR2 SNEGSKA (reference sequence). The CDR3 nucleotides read TGCAGTGCTAGTCCCAGGGGCTGGGATAGCAATCAGCCCCAGCATTTT. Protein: CSASPRGWDSNQPQHF.

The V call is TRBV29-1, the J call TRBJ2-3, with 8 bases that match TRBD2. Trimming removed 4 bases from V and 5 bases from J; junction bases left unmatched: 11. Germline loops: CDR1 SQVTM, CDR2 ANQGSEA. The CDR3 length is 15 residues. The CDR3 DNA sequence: TGCAGCGTTGCGGGGGGGCTCGGAGGGGTAGATACGCAGTATTTT. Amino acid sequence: CSVAGGLGGVDTQYF.

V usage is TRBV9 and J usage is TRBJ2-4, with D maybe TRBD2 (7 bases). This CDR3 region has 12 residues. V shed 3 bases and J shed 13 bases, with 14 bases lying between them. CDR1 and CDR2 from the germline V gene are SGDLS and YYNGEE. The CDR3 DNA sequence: TGTGCCAGCAGCGAGGTAGGGGGGGAGCAGTACTTC. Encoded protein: CASSEVGGEQYF.

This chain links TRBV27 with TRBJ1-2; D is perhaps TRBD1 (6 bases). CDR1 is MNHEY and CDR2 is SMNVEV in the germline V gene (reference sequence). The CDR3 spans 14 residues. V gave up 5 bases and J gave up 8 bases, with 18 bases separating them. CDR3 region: CASSATPPGEGYTF. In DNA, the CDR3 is TGTGCCAGCAGTGCGACCCCTCCAGGGGAAGGCTACACCTTC.